The 9 T cell receptor beta chains below come from one sample, sequenced in a study of shared clonotypes between healthy human individuals. CD45RO-negative, CCR7-positively selected cells formed the naive CD8 fraction, excluding terminally differentiated effector memory CD45RA+ cells. Measured with immunoSEQ multiplex PCR; TCRdb has only the in-frame clones, and not every one. Here the sample spans about 820,000 clones, more than 85% being singletons. The specimen was naive CD8+ T cells sorted from blood. All receptors derive from a man younger than 45 in good health.

This chain joins TRBV28 and TRBJ1-2; 8 bases are shared with TRBD1. Germline lookup yields CDR1 MDHEN and CDR2 SYDVKM. The CDR3 is made up of 15 amino acids. V lost 5 bases and J lost 9; bases outside the gene matches: 14. The chain's CDR3 is CASSKPGGDDLRYTF. The CDR3 region has the DNA TGTGCCAGCAGTAAGCCAGGGGGCGACGATCTGCGCTACACCTTC.

This chain uses TRBV19 with TRBJ2-3; 10 bases align to TRBD1. CDR1 is LNHDA and CDR2 is SQIVND in the germline V gene (reference sequence). This CDR3 is built from 16 residues. The V segment lost 4 bases and the J segment 6 bases; nucleotides outside the gene matches: 10. The CDR3 here is CASSTTRTGGWDTQYF. In DNA form, the CDR3 reads TGTGCCAGTAGTACCACTAGGACAGGGGGATGGGATACGCAGTATTTT.

The chain is built from TRBV27 and TRBJ1-1; perhaps TRBD1 as D (6 bases). The ends were cut back, 6 bases at V and 7 bases at J, with 12 bases in the middle. In germline, CDR1 is MNHEY, CDR2 SMNVEV (reference sequence). The CDR3 consists of 12 residues. The CDR3 is CASRGGASEAFF. The CDR3 nucleotides are TGTGCCAGCAGGGGGGGCGCAAGTGAAGCTTTCTTT.

The chain links TRBV29-1 to TRBJ2-7; tentatively, D is TRBD2 (5 bases). Germline assignment: CDR1 SQVTM and CDR2 ANQGSEA. Trimming took off 5 bases at V and 1 base at J, with 12 bases between the two ends. This CDR3 has 13 amino acids. The DNA of the CDR3 is TGCAGCGTTTGGGAGCAGCCGTCCTACGAGCAGTACTTC. Translated: CSVWEQPSYEQYF.

This chain links TRBV28 with TRBJ2-7; D gene unclear. With 4 bases removed from V and 5 bases from J, the gap between germline ends came to 6 bases. CDR3 length equals 11 residues. The germline CDR1 and CDR2 sequences are MDHEN and SYDVKM. CDR3 DNA sequence: TGTGCCAGCAGTTCGCAGAACGAGCAGTACTTC. This sequence encodes CASSSQNEQYF.

This clone occurred once. Its ends do not fully match the called genes, so a read error is possible. This sequence joins TRBV29-1 and TRBJ1-2; 10 bases map to TRBD1. The CDR3 contains 12 residues. Germline V CDR1 and CDR2: SQVTM, ANQGSEA. The CDR3 sequence: CSVEDRGQVYTF. CDR3 sequence (DNA): TGCAGCGTGGAAGACAGGGGGCAGGTCTACACCTTC.

This chain joins TRBV9 and TRBJ2-7, with D hard to call. CDR1 SGDLS and CDR2 YYNGEE come from the germline V gene. The V gene lost 3 bases and the J gene lost 3 bases, with 10 bases spanning the gap. The CDR3 is 13 amino acids. The CDR3 DNA is TGTGCCAGCAGCGCCGCCCAAGACTACGAGCAGTACTTC. Its protein product is CASSAAQDYEQYF.

This clone was found once. This chain links TRBV6-5 with TRBJ2-2, with TRBD2 as a possible D gene (6 bases). Germline V gene lookup returns CDR1 MNHEY and CDR2 SVGAGI. The CDR3 covers 16 residues. V shed 4 bases and J shed 7 bases, with 19 bases lying between them. The DNA for the CDR3 is TGTGCCAGCAGTTGGGACTTCCGCGGGGCAGTCGGGGAGCTGTTTTTT. Translation: CASSWDFRGAVGELFF.

This clone was recorded a few times. The chain uses TRBV29-1 and TRBJ2-1; a possible D gene is TRBD1 (5 bases). Germline V CDR1 and CDR2: SQVTM, ANQGSEA. The germline V and J ends were trimmed by 7 bases and 6 bases, with 19 bases remaining between them. The CDR3 length is 14 residues. The CDR3 sequence: CSALDTLVGNEQFF. CDR3 nucleotides: TGCAGCGCTTTGGACACCTTGGTTGGCAATGAGCAGTTCTTC.